This T cell receptor beta chain was identified during a study of cytomegalovirus exposure and HLA in healthy donors. Overall study findings and caveats: It was reported that the classifier diagnosed cytomegalovirus status with high specificity and sensitivity in both the original and validation cohorts.

PCR primers comprised 60 Vbeta and 13 Jbeta primers. Generated by immunoSEQ multiplex PCR, the TCRdb table keeps only in-frame clones and is missing some. The table has about 98,000 clones, about 80% seen once. On this clone: Its matching antigen is unknown.

V gave up 10 bases and J gave up 2 bases, with 16 bases separating them. Germline assignment: CDR1 SEHNR and CDR2 FQNEAQ (reference sequence). This CDR3 spans 14 amino acids. The sequence derives from a man between 18 and 29 years old in good health and CMV-seropositive. Material: PBMCs. This chain uses TRBV7-9 with TRBJ2-3; the D gene is possibly TRBD1 (6 bases). CDR3 sequence: CATSTGANTDTQYF. The CDR3 DNA reads as TGTGCCACCTCGACAGGAGCAAACACAGATACGCAGTATTTT. Combining the CDR3 with reference TRBV7-9 and TRBJ2-3 gives the whole variable domain DTGVSQNPRHKITKRGQNVTFRCDPISEHNRLYWYRQTLGQGPEFLTYFQNEAQLEKSRLLSDRFSAERPKGSFSTLEIQRTEQGDSAMYLCATSTGANTDTQYFGPGTRLTVL.